This T cell receptor (beta chain) was captured by sequencing in a study of blood T cell repertoires in COVID-19. Assay used: immunoSEQ multiplex PCR; TCRdb lists only in-frame clones, some missing. Counted here are some 82,000 clones, around 83% occurring once; the ten biggest clones make up about 42%. The sequence was obtained from a man aged 80 or over with active or convalescent COVID-19. Source material: peripheral blood.

The CDR3 region has the DNA TGTGCCAGCAGCGCGGACAGATCCGGCGGGGGCTACACCTTC. This gives the protein CASSADRSGGGYTF. The rearrangement uses TRBV11-2 and TRBJ1-2; the D gene is possibly TRBD1 (6 bases). The CDR3 runs 14 residues. Germline V gene data show CDR1 as SGHAT and CDR2 as FQNNGV. Trimming pared 5 bases from V and 8 bases from J, leaving 18 bases between.